The 27 T cell receptor beta chains below come from one sample, sequenced in a study of patients and donors after allogeneic stem cell transplantation. TCRdb used MiXCR to reprocess the RT-PCR reads, holding one entry per CDR3 protein. This repertoire shows about a million distinct CDR3 sequences, approximately 18% found once; its top ten account for under 6.5%. The sequenced sample was blood, either unsorted or a sorted T cell fraction (not recorded which). Receptor source: a human donor who was either an allogeneic HSCT recipient or a stem cell or donor lymphocyte infusion donor (not recorded which). It is not recorded whose cells these are; they may come from a transplant donor.

The genes are TRBV29-1 and TRBJ2-2; tentatively, D is TRBD2 (5 bases). Germline CDR1 SQVTM, CDR2 ANQGSEA. The CDR3 loop spans 14 amino acids. V gave up 1 base and J gave up 3 bases, with 9 bases separating them. CDR3 sequence reads: CSVEARGHTGELFF. For the CDR3, the DNA is TGCAGCGTTGAAGCGAGAGGGCACACCGGGGAGCTGTTTTTT.

This clonotype was observed a few times. The chain has TRBV20-1 and TRBJ2-2; D may be TRBD1 (5 bases). In germline, CDR1 is DFQATT, CDR2 SNEGSKA (reference sequence). Trimming stripped 1 base from V and 10 bases from J, with 10 bases between. This CDR3 region has 12 residues. CDR3 DNA sequence: TGCAGTGCTAGAGGCAGGGATTTGGAGCTGTTTTTT. This gives the protein CSARGRDLELFF.

J is TRBJ1-1 and V is TRBV20-1, with D perhaps matching TRBD1 (5 bases). Trimming took 6 bases from V and 1 from J, leaving 15 bases between them. Germline lookup yields CDR1 DFQATT and CDR2 SNEGSKA (reference sequence). The CDR3 covers 14 residues. This CDR3 is CSATGGRRNTEAFF. CDR3 nucleotide sequence: TGCAGTGCCACGGGGGGAAGAAGGAACACTGAAGCTTTCTTT.

The genes are TRBV7-6 and TRBJ1-2; no clear D. The CDR3 is 12 amino acids. The germline CDR1 and CDR2 sequences are SGHVS and FNYEAQ. The ends were cut back, 5 bases at V and 8 bases at J, with 12 bases in the middle. The CDR3 nucleotides read TGTGCCAGCAGCCCGGACCAGTTGGGCTACACCTTC. It translates to CASSPDQLGYTF.

The chain employs TRBV7-2 and TRBJ2-2, with D hard to call. V was shortened by 5 bases and J by 2 bases, with 12 bases between the two germline ends. The CDR3 sequence is 15 residues long. Germline V gene data show CDR1 as SGHTA and CDR2 as FQGNSA. The CDR3 sequence is CASSPSPLNTGELFF. The CDR3 nucleotides are TGTGCCAGCAGCCCCAGTCCACTTAACACCGGGGAGCTGTTTTTT.

This clonotype has a handful of counts. The chain couples TRBV4-2 to TRBJ1-1, with D hard to call. V lost 2 bases and J lost 0, with 4 bases in between. CDR1 LGHNA and CDR2 YNFKEQ come from the germline V gene. This CDR3 region has 13 residues. As DNA, the CDR3 is TGTGCCAGCAGCCAACCAGTGAACACTGAAGCTTTCTTT. Encoded protein: CASSQPVNTEAFF.

This clonotype was observed a few times. This rearrangement joins TRBV20-1 to TRBJ1-1, with D perhaps matching TRBD1 (6 bases). Trimming pared 6 bases from V and 5 bases from J, leaving 10 bases between. Germline CDR1 DFQATT, CDR2 SNEGSKA (reference sequence). The CDR3 spans 11 residues. CDR3 protein: CSAFTGTEAFF. The CDR3 nucleotides are TGCAGTGCCTTTACAGGGACTGAAGCTTTCTTT.

This clonotype was detected only a few times. The chain is built from TRBV4-2 and TRBJ2-7; 9 nucleotides match TRBD2. CDR1 is LGHNA and CDR2 is YNFKEQ in the germline V gene. J lost 1 base, V lost 0 bases, and 4 bases had no gene match. The CDR3 runs 16 residues. In DNA, the CDR3 is TGTGCCAGCAGCCAAGAAGCGGGGGGCCTTTCCTACGAGCAGTACTTC. This gives the protein CASSQEAGGLSYEQYF.

This clonotype occurred a few times. This sequence joins TRBV25-1 and TRBJ1-1; 8 bases match TRBD1. The V and J ends lost 5 bases and 0 bases, in that order; junction bases with no gene match: 5. The CDR3 totals 15 residues. CDR1 is MGHDK, CDR2 SYGVNS, per germline. CDR3 region: CASSYRGVMNTEAFF. As DNA, the CDR3 is TGTGCCAGCAGTTACAGGGGGGTTATGAACACTGAAGCTTTCTTT.

The V and J genes are TRBV6-1 and TRBJ1-6, with D possibly TRBD1 on 5 matching bases. There are 14 residues in the CDR3. V was shortened by 6 bases and J by 5 bases, with 11 bases between the two germline ends. Germline V gene lookup returns CDR1 MNHNS and CDR2 SASEGT. The CDR3 sequence is CASRVAGNNSPLHF. The CDR3 DNA is TGTGCCAGCAGAGTCGCAGGGAATAATTCACCCCTCCACTTT.

This clonotype was observed a few times. This chain uses TRBV5-1 with TRBJ2-1, with TRBD2 identical over 8 bases. The junction had 8 bases not matched to a gene; V was cut back by 0 bases and J by 9 bases. Per the germline V gene, CDR1 is SGHRS and CDR2 is YFSETQ. The CDR3 length is 15 residues. The CDR3 DNA reads TGCGCCAGCAGCTTGGTCGGACTAGCTGCTGGTGAGCAGTTCTTC. Amino acid sequence: CASSLVGLAAGEQFF.

This clonotype was seen more than once but under ten times. J is TRBJ2-1 and V is TRBV2; D gene uncertain. The V end lost 4 bases, the J end lost 6 bases, and 13 bases lay between the germline ends. The CDR3 contains 14 residues. The germline V gene encodes CDR1 SNHLY and CDR2 FYNNEI. CDR3 sequence (DNA): TGTGCCAGCAGTGTAGAGGCCGTCGTCAATGAGCAGTTCTTC. Translation gives CASSVEAVVNEQFF. Full variable domain (outside the CDR3, taken from reference TRBV2 and TRBJ2-1): EPEVTQTPSHQVTQMGQEVILRCVPISNHLYFYWYRQILGQKVEFLVSFYNNEISEKSEIFDDQFSVERPDGSNFTLKIRSTKLEDSAMYFCASSVEAVVNEQFFGPGTRLTVL.

A note on this clonotype: This may arise from a read error, as a much more abundant clone is one base away. CDR3 bases: TGCAGCGTTGGGGGGGGCAGGCCGAACTATCGCTACACCTTC. This sequence encodes CSVGGGRPNYRYTF. The rearrangement joins TRBV29-1 to TRBJ1-2; D perhaps matches TRBD1 (6 bases). Looked up from germline, CDR1 is SQVTM and CDR2 is ANQGSEA. The CDR3 sequence is 14 residues long.

The chain joins TRBV6-5 to TRBJ2-7; tentatively, D is TRBD1 (5 bases). Germline V gene data show CDR1 as MNHEY and CDR2 as SVGAGI. The CDR3 contains 15 residues. Between the trimmed V and J ends, which lost 4 bases and 4 bases, there was a span of 17 bases. CDR3 sequence: CASSSPSTAGYEQYF. The CDR3 DNA sequence: TGTGCCAGCAGTTCCCCTTCGACAGCAGGATACGAGCAGTACTTC.

The V gene is TRBV5-1, the J gene TRBJ1-6, with D possibly matching TRBD1 (6 bases). Trimming cost V 1 base and J 9 bases, with 14 bases left between them. Germline V gene data show CDR1 as SGHRS and CDR2 as YFSETQ. The CDR3 consists of 15 residues. In nucleotides, the CDR3 is TGCGCCAGCAGCTTGCAGGGGCCAAGCGGTTCACCCCTCCACTTT. The encoded protein is CASSLQGPSGSPLHF.

V is TRBV7-9 and J is TRBJ2-7, with TRBD2 matching 7 bases. V lost 3 bases and J lost 3; bases outside the gene matches: 11. Germline V lookup: CDR1 SEHNR, CDR2 FQNEAQ (reference sequence). The CDR3 loop spans 16 amino acids. CDR3 loop: CASSFVSGLEGYEQYF. The DNA for the CDR3 is TGTGCCAGCAGCTTCGTTAGTGGACTAGAGGGCTACGAGCAGTACTTC.

Of note for this clonotype: The junction shows a germline mismatch at one end, possibly a read error. The V and J genes are TRBV12-3 or TRBV12-4 and TRBJ1-6; unclear D gene. This CDR3 contains 15 residues. The CDR3 region has the DNA TGTGCCACCCGCAGTTGGCCGGAACGGGGTTCACCCATCCACTTT. Its protein product is CATRSWPERGSPIHF.

This clonotype was observed a handful of times. This chain connects TRBV27 to TRBJ2-1, with 11 bases aligning to TRBD2. CDR1 is MNHEY and CDR2 is SMNVEV in the germline V gene (reference sequence). CDR3 length: 13 amino acids. J lost 9 bases, V lost 9 bases, and 7 bases had no gene match. CDR3 sequence: CASKLAGAGEQFF. The CDR3 DNA sequence: TGTGCCAGTAAACTAGCGGGAGCGGGTGAGCAGTTCTTC.

This chain connects TRBV20-1 to TRBJ2-7; 8 nucleotides match TRBD1. This CDR3 has 14 residues. J gave up 2 bases and V 1 base, and 4 bases lay outside the gene matches. CDR1 is DFQATT and CDR2 is SNEGSKA in the germline V gene (reference sequence). This CDR3 is CSARGHRGAYEQYF. The CDR3 bases are TGCAGTGCTAGAGGGCACAGGGGGGCCTACGAGCAGTACTTC.

This clonotype has only a few counts. The chain joins TRBV12-3 or TRBV12-4 to TRBJ2-1; D may be TRBD1 (6 bases). This CDR3 has 13 amino acids. Trimming left V 6 bases short and J 8 bases short, with 14 bases between. The DNA for the CDR3 is TGTGCCAGCAGAGACAACAGGGTCCATGAGCAGTTCTTC. Its protein product is CASRDNRVHEQFF.

V gene TRBV29-1 combines with J gene TRBJ2-3; D is unclear. Per the germline V gene, CDR1 is SQVTM and CDR2 is ANQGSEA. The CDR3 contains 14 residues. V lost 0 bases and J 2 bases, leaving 9 bases between the germline ends. CDR3 coding DNA: TGCAGCGTTGAAGATGTGGAAATCACAGATACGCAGTATTTT. Translation gives CSVEDVEITDTQYF.

This clonotype was picked up a small number of times. This chain joins TRBV9 and TRBJ1-1, with D perhaps TRBD1 (5 bases). V dropped 4 bases and J dropped 5 bases, with 18 bases sitting between them. CDR3 size: 15 residues. Germline values: CDR1 SGDLS, CDR2 YYNGEE. The CDR3 DNA sequence: TGTGCCAGCAGCCCCGAGGGGCAGGGATGGACTGAAGCTTTCTTT. It codes for CASSPEGQGWTEAFF.

This clonotype was counted a few times. This chain connects TRBV5-6 to TRBJ1-1; D remains unclear. V was pared by 2 bases and J by 1 base, with 12 bases between. This CDR3 has 15 amino acids. In germline, CDR1 is SGHDT, CDR2 YYEEEE. The CDR3 reads CASSFAEVPNTEAFF. DNA of the CDR3: TGTGCCAGCAGCTTCGCAGAGGTACCGAACACTGAAGCTTTCTTT.

This clonotype showed up just a few times. This sequence joins TRBV20-1 and TRBJ2-5; a possible D gene is TRBD2 (5 bases). CDR1 and CDR2 from the germline V gene are DFQATT and SNEGSKA (reference sequence). The V and J ends lost 0 bases and 0 bases respectively, with 20 bases between them. The length of the CDR3 is 18 residues. CDR3 amino acids: CSARDPGNSEYHQETQYF. Written as DNA, the CDR3 is TGCAGTGCTAGAGACCCCGGGAATAGCGAGTATCACCAAGAGACCCAGTACTTC.

The chain couples TRBV9 to TRBJ1-1; tentative D call: TRBD1 (5 bases). V gave up 4 bases and J gave up 14 bases, with 24 bases separating them. Germline V CDR1 and CDR2: SGDLS, YYNGEE. CDR3 length: 14 residues. This CDR3 is CASSPQGVGTPDFF. As DNA, the CDR3 is TGTGCCAGCAGCCCCCAGGGCGTGGGCACCCCCGACTTCTTT.

This clonotype was observed at least ten times. This sequence joins TRBV6-1 and TRBJ1-5; the D gene is possibly TRBD1 (6 bases). V lost 6 bases and J lost 1, with 10 bases in between. The CDR3 is 14 residues long. Per the germline V gene, CDR1 is MNHNS and CDR2 is SASEGT. CDR3 DNA sequence: TGTGCCAGCAGCCGAGACAGGAGCAATCAGCCCCAGCATTTT. It is translated as CASSRDRSNQPQHF.

The chain links TRBV10-3 to TRBJ2-7; 8 bases are shared with TRBD1. The germline gives CDR1 ENHRY, CDR2 SYGVKD. The CDR3 is 16 residues long. Losses at the gene ends were 2 bases for V and 10 bases for J; bases not matched to a gene: 16. Written as DNA, the CDR3 is TGTGCCATCAGTGAGACCCCGGGACAGGATTTTCGGTTTCAGTACTTC. It yields the protein CAISETPGQDFRFQYF.